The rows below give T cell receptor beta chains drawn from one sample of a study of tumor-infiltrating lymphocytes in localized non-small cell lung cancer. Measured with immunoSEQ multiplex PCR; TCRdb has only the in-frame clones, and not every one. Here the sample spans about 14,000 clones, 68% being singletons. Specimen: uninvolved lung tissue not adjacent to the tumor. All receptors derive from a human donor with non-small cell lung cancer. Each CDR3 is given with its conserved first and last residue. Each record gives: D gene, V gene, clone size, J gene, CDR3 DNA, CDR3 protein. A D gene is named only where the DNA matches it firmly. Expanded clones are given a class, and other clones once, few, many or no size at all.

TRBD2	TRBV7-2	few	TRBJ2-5	TGTGCCAGCAGCGCACCAGGAGTAGCGGGGGTGGAGACCCAGTACTTC	CASSAPGVAGVETQYF
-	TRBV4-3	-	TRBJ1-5	TGCGCCAGCAGCCAAGATAGCCAGGGGAGGTATCAGCCCCAGCATTTT	CASSQDSQGRYQPQHF
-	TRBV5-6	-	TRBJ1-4	TGTGCCAGCACGGGGCTTATGGAAAAACTGTTTTTT	CASTGLMEKLFF
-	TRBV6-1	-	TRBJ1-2	TGTGCCAGCAGTATCGGACTTTATACCGGCTATGGCTACACCTTC	CASSIGLYTGYGYTF
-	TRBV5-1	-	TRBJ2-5	TGCGCCAGCAGCTTCGTGGGGCGGGAGACCCAGTACTTC	CASSFVGRETQYF
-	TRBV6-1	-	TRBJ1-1	TGTGCCAGCAACCGGAACACTGAAGCTTTCTTT	CASNRNTEAFF
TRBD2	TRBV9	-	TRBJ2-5	TGTGCCAGCAGCCTCCAGGGACTAGCGGGAGGAGGTCAAGAGACCCAGTACTTC	CASSLQGLAGGGQETQYF
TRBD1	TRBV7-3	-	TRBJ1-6	TGTGCCAGCAGCTCGATCCGGGACAGGGGTCATAATTCACCCCTCCACTTT	CASSSIRDRGHNSPLHF
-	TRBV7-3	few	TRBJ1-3	TGTGCCAGCAGCTTAATGAGTGGAGCGTCGTCTGGAAACACCATATATTTT	CASSLMSGASSGNTIYF
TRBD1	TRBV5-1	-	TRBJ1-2	TGCGCCAGCAGCTTGGCCGGGACAGTCTATGGCTACACCTTC	CASSLAGTVYGYTF
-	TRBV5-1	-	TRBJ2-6	TGCGCCAGCAGCTTGAATAGGGGTATGTCTGGGGCCAACGTCCTGACTTTC	CASSLNRGMSGANVLTF
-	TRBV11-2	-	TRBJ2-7	TGTGCCAGCAGCTTAAGCCCGCTAGAGGGATACGAGCAGTACTTC	CASSLSPLEGYEQYF
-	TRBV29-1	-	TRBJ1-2	TGCAGCGTAGAAGATAATGGCTACACCTTC	CSVEDNGYTF
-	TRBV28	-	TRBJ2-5	TGTGCCAGCAGTTTATACACATCCATGAGGGAGACCCAGTACTTC	CASSLYTSMRETQYF
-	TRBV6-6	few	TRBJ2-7	TGTGCCAGCAGTTATACCGGAGGGGAGTACGAGCAGTACTTC	CASSYTGGEYEQYF
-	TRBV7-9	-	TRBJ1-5	TGTGCCAGCAGCTTGGGGAATAATGGCAATCAGCCCCAGCATTTT	CASSLGNNGNQPQHF
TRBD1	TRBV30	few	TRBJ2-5	TGTGCCTGCTTAAAGCGGACAGGGGTGAGGTGGGAGACCCAGTACTTC	CACLKRTGVRWETQYF
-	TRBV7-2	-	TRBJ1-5	TGTGCCAGCAGCTTCAGGGCCCCAAATCAGCCCCAGCATTTT	CASSFRAPNQPQHF
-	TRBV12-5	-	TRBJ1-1	TGTGCTAGTGGTTTGGAGTCGAACACTGAAGCTTTCTTT	CASGLESNTEAFF
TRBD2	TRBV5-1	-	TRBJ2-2	TGCGCCAGCAGCCCTCGGACTAGCGGGAGCGGGAACACCGGGGAGCTGTTTTTT	CASSPRTSGSGNTGELFF
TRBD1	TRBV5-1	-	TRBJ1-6	TGCGCCAGCAGCCTGACAGGGAATAATTCACCCCTCCACTTT	CASSLTGNNSPLHF
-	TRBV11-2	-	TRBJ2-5	TGTGCCAGCAGCTTAGTGGCAGGGACGGGGGAGACCCAGTACTTC	CASSLVAGTGETQYF
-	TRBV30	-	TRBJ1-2	TGTGCCTGGAGTCCCCGGCAGGGCTACTATGGCTACACCTTC	CAWSPRQGYYGYTF
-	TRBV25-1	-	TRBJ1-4	TGTGCCAGCAGTGATATGGGCGCAACTAATGAAAAACTGTTTTTT	CASSDMGATNEKLFF
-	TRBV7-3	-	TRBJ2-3	TGTGCCAGCAGCTCCTGGGGTGGGGGAAGCACAGATACGCAGTATTTT	CASSSWGGGSTDTQYF
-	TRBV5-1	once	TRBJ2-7	TGCGCCAGCAGCTTGGAGGCAGGGGACTACCCCTACTACGAGCAGTACTTC	CASSLEAGDYPYYEQYF
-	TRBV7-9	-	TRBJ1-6	TGTGCCAGCAGCTTAGCGGGGGCTGACGGCGTGAATTCACCCCTCCACTTT	CASSLAGADGVNSPLHF
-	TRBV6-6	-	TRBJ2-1	TGTGCCAGCAGAATCTTGGACATTCTAGCGCCTGAGCAGTTCTTC	CASRILDILAPEQFF
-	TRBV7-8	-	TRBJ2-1	TGTGCCAGCAGCTTCCGACAATCCGAAGCCAATGAGCAGTTCTTC	CASSFRQSEANEQFF